The T cell receptor beta chain under discussion was sequenced for a study of cytomegalovirus exposure and HLA in healthy donors. Whole-study context: As released early, the data held roughly 85 million unique TCRs from HLA-typed donors. The study's findings and limits: The study designated fewer than 200 TCR beta chains cytomegalovirus-associated.

Each of the donors was a healthy bone marrow donor. A remark on this clone: Its specificity is not known.

It was with 60 Vbeta and 13 Jbeta primers that the PCR ran. TCRdb keeps only in-frame clones here, not all; method: immunoSEQ multiplex PCR. The repertoire has 140,000 or so clones, about 82% of them found once; the top ten carry roughly 3.5%. The TCR was taken from a male donor in good health and CMV-seronegative. The specimen sequenced was PBMCs.

CDR3 protein: CASSAPGQDNSPLHF. Written as DNA, the CDR3 is TGTGCCAGCAGCGCCCCGGGACAGGATAATTCACCCCTCCACTTT. The chain recombines TRBV9 with TRBJ1-6, with 8 positions matching TRBD1. The CDR3 totals 15 residues. The germline CDR1 and CDR2 sequences are SGDLS and YYNGEE. V lost 3 bases to trimming and J lost 5 bases; unmatched junction nucleotides: 4.